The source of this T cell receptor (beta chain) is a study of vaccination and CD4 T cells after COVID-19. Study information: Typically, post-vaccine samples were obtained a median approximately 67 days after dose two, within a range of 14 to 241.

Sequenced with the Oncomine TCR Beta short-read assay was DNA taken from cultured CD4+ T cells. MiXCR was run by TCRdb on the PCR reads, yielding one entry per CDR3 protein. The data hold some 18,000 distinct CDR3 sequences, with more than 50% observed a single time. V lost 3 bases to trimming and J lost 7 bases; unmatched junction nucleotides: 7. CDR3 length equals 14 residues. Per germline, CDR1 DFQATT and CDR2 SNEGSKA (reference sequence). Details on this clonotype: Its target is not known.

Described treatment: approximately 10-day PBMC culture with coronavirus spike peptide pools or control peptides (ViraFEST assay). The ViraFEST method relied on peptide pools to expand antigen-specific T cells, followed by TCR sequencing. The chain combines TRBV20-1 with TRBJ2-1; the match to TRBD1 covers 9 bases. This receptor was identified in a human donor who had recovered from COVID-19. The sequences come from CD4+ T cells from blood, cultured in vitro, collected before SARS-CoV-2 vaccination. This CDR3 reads CSARLGTGKNEQFF. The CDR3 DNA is TGCAGTGCTAGGTTAGGGACAGGGAAAAATGAGCAGTTCTTC.